Listed below are T cell receptor beta chains from one sample, sequenced in a study of blood T cells in healthy people across ages. MiXCR, applied by TCRdb to the 5' RACE reads, yields one record per CDR3 protein. The table shows 1.5 million to 2 million distinct CDR3 sequences, with almost 35% occurring only once. The sequenced sample was blood. The receptors shown here come from a woman in her twenties or thirties in good health. CDR3s include the opening cysteine and the closing phenylalanine or tryptophan.

TRBV7-9 | CASSFAGSEKLFF
TRBV28 | CAIGGSEAFF
TRBV20-1 | CSARPPRETQYF
TRBV20-1 | CSATDREPDTQYF
TRBV9 | CASSLSGSPSYEQYF
TRBV9 | CASSVQAGFSYEQYF
TRBV4-2 | CASSQATEGGRYNEQFF
TRBV4-1 | CASSQVHAGWTYNEQFF
TRBV4-2 | CASSQTVSGPRLEQYF
TRBV7-8 | CASSRERRASGITSGQFF
TRBV20-1 | CSATGFSQETQYF
TRBV28 | CASSPRLAGGKETQYF
TRBV5-1 | CASSLVLGERFF
TRBV6-6 | CASTKGSSYEQYF
TRBV15 | CATTPWGGTYNEQFF
TRBV10-1 | CASSEYLDRTLREQYF
TRBV10-3 | CAISESSPGVRDTQYF
TRBV20-1 | CSAMVRNTIYF
TRBV5-1 | CASSLVGVNSYNEQFF
TRBV7-6 | CASSLDTGKSKTQYF
TRBV18 | CASSPLYQTSTDTQYF
TRBV29-1 | CSVRDPGGPFGRSYNEQFF
TRBV3-1 | CASSQVQGGTRNEKLFF
TRBV10-2 | CASLDPGQVPAYEQYF
TRBV20-1 | CSARENTEAFF
TRBV6-1 | CASRTSRGGSYNEQFF
TRBV28 | CASSLQGAAHEQYF
TRBV7-3 | CAGRGQVNTGELFF
TRBV14 | CASSRDATNEKLFF
TRBV10-3 | CAISESGGSLAKNIQYF
TRBV6-2/TRBV6-3 | CASSYPTVHYSNQPQHF
TRBV21-1 | CARHGATQYF
TRBV4-1 | CASSQGWGGQETQYF
TRBV7-8 | CASSLPPLETQYF
TRBV20-1 | CSAKTGGGNTEAFF
TRBV7-9 | CASSRTVQRSGGTEAFF
TRBV20-1 | CSASPGGSNQPQHF
TRBV4-1 | CASSQGSGGKYEQFF
TRBV7-3 | CASSLTAGGGYGYTF
TRBV6-2/TRBV6-3 | CASSSTSGRWVEQFF
TRBV29-1 | CSVDVAAASTDAQYF
TRBV20-1 | CSARGIYLSYEQYF
TRBV6-5 | CASEGEATQYF
TRBV4-1 | CASSHRTSGSIYEQYF
TRBV27 | CASRGAAGSGDYEQYF
TRBV7-9 | CASSPTGANEKLFF
TRBV6-1 | CASEWGGSYEQYF
TRBV10-2 | CASSESLRGTEQYF
TRBV2 | CASSYLNRGGGTGELFF
TRBV15 | CATSTPELAGGLQQFF
TRBV7-2 | CASSLAGTSWREQYF
TRBV5-1 | CASSLAPGPLETQYF
TRBV20-1 | CSAVGWLYEQYF